A single sample is the source of the 21 T cell receptor beta chains below, sequenced in a study of cytomegalovirus exposure and HLA in healthy donors. Both 60 Vbeta primers and 13 Jbeta primers went into the PCR. Produced via immunoSEQ multiplex PCR; TCRdb's table is partial and in-frame only. The sample yields around 140,000 clones, more than 75% seen once. Sequences were obtained from PBMCs. These receptors were collected from a woman aged 30 to 39 in good health and CMV-seronegative.

The chain couples TRBV30 to TRBJ1-1; no firm D call. V was pared by 4 bases and J by 5 bases, with 11 bases between. CDR1 and CDR2 (germline): GTSNPN, SVGIG (reference sequence). This CDR3 region has 12 residues. The CDR3 spells CAWIWGGTEAFF. The CDR3 nucleotides read TGTGCCTGGATTTGGGGAGGGACTGAAGCTTTCTTT. Complete variable domain (other parts from reference TRBV30 and TRBJ1-1): SQTIHQWPATLVQPVGSPLSLECTVEGTSNPNLYWYRQAAGRGLQLLFYSVGIGQISSEVPQNLSASRPQDRQFILSSKKLLLSDSGFYLCAWIWGGTEAFFGQGTRLTVV.

V is TRBV7-2 and J is TRBJ2-3; 9 nucleotides line up with TRBD2. The CDR3 has 16 residues. Trimming cost V 4 bases and J 3 bases; bases outside gene matches: 8. Germline CDR1 reads SGHTA; CDR2 reads FQGNSA. In DNA form, the CDR3 reads TGTGCCAGCAGCTCAAGTATTGCGGGAGGGACAGATACGCAGTATTTT. This sequence encodes CASSSSIAGGTDTQYF.

The V gene is TRBV28, the J gene TRBJ2-1, with 8 bases that match TRBD2. The CDR3 consists of 15 residues. V gave up 7 bases and J gave up 7 bases; unmatched junction bases: 12. Germline CDR1 and CDR2: MDHEN and SYDVKM. The CDR3 protein is CASNSPREVWNEQFF. The CDR3 coding sequence is TGTGCCAGCAACAGTCCGCGGGAGGTTTGGAATGAGCAGTTCTTC.

The chain couples TRBV5-1 to TRBJ2-7; 11 bases agree with TRBD2. The CDR3 has 17 residues. Germline V lookup: CDR1 SGHRS, CDR2 YFSETQ. The V and J ends lost 6 bases and 3 bases, in that order; junction bases with no gene match: 14. CDR3 nucleotides: TGCGCCAGCAAAAACGGGACTAGCGGCCTCACCAACTACGAGCAGTACTTC. Protein product: CASKNGTSGLTNYEQYF.

The V and J genes are TRBV7-9 and TRBJ2-7; 7 positions agree with TRBD2. Per the germline V gene, CDR1 is SEHNR and CDR2 is FQNEAQ (reference sequence). CDR3 length: 16 residues. The V segment lost 5 bases and the J segment 0 bases; nucleotides outside the gene matches: 10. The DNA for the CDR3 is TGTGCCAGCAGCCTTGGGAGGGGAGGAAGCTCCTACGAGCAGTACTTC. Encoded protein: CASSLGRGGSSYEQYF.

V is TRBV13 and J is TRBJ2-1, with TRBD1 matching over 7 bases. Germline CDR1 PRHDT, CDR2 FYEKMQ (reference sequence). The CDR3 consists of 15 residues. V was pared by 0 bases and J by 6 bases, with 5 bases of the junction left unmatched. The CDR3 reads CASSLGQGWGNEQFF. CDR3 DNA sequence: TGTGCCAGCAGCTTAGGACAGGGGTGGGGCAATGAGCAGTTCTTC.

The rearrangement links TRBV5-5 to TRBJ2-1, with D perhaps matching TRBD2 (5 bases). Germline CDR1 SGHKS, CDR2 YYEKEE (reference sequence). Trimming shortened V by 4 bases and J by 7 bases, and 9 bases separated the two germline ends. The CDR3 consists of 12 residues. The CDR3 DNA reads TGTGCCAGCAGCCAAAGCGGAAATGAGCAGTTCTTC. The encoded protein is CASSQSGNEQFF.

This clone has a single count. The V call is TRBV27, the J call TRBJ1-1, with D perhaps TRBD1 (5 bases). Trimming left V 4 bases short and J 11 bases short, with 8 bases between. Germline V lookup: CDR1 MNHEY, CDR2 SMNVEV (reference sequence). The CDR3 runs 10 residues. The DNA for the CDR3 is TGTGCCAGCAGTTCGGGGGGGGCTTTCTTT. Amino acids: CASSSGGAFF.

The CDR3: CAWSVGGTLTDTQYF. DNA for the CDR3: TGTGCCTGGAGTGTCGGGGGGACTTTGACAGATACGCAGTATTTT. The chain uses TRBV30 and TRBJ2-3, with TRBD2 matching over 7 bases. CDR3 length: 15 amino acids. After removal of 0 bases from V and 3 bases from J, the junction contained 6 bases not matched to a gene. CDR1 GTSNPN and CDR2 SVGIG come from the germline V gene (reference sequence).

The chain uses TRBV5-1 and TRBJ2-3; TRBD2 agrees at 15 bases. V lost 4 bases to trimming and J lost 7 bases; unmatched junction nucleotides: 4. Germline assignment: CDR1 SGHRS and CDR2 YFSETQ. This CDR3 spans 15 amino acids. CDR3 nucleotide sequence: TGCGCCAGCAGCGTGGGACTAGCGGGAGGTAATACGCAGTATTTT. Its protein is CASSVGLAGGNTQYF.

This chain uses TRBV4-3 with TRBJ2-1, with TRBD2 matching over 14 bases. The ends lost 4 bases at V and 0 bases at J; junction bases unmatched: 5. The CDR3 consists of 18 residues. Germline V gene sequence: CDR1 LGHNA, CDR2 YSLEER. The CDR3 DNA follows: TGCGCCAGCAGCCGGGGACTAGCGGGGGCCCGCTCCTACAATGAGCAGTTCTTC. Protein product: CASSRGLAGARSYNEQFF.

J is TRBJ2-3 and V is TRBV5-6, with a weak D call TRBD1 (6 bases). Trimming cost V 2 bases and J 6 bases, with 10 bases left between them. Germline CDR1 SGHDT, CDR2 YYEEEE. The CDR3 is 13 residues long. This chain's CDR3 is CASSLFQGDTQYF. The CDR3 region has the DNA TGTGCCAGCAGCTTATTTCAGGGGGATACGCAGTATTTT.

The J gene is TRBJ1-5, the V gene TRBV28; the D gene is possibly TRBD1 (6 bases). Germline V lookup: CDR1 MDHEN, CDR2 SYDVKM. This CDR3 comprises 16 residues. V was cut by 5 bases and J by 2 bases, with 16 bases left in between. CDR3 coding DNA: TGTGCCAGCAGTCCTCAACAGGGAAGGGGCAATCAGCCCCAGCATTTT. Protein sequence: CASSPQQGRGNQPQHF.

The CDR3 spells CSVVLAGGTVGETQYF. For the CDR3, the DNA is TGCAGCGTTGTTCTAGCGGGGGGCACTGTGGGGGAGACCCAGTACTTC. The V gene is TRBV29-1, the J gene TRBJ2-5; 11 bases match TRBD2. Germline V lookup: CDR1 SQVTM, CDR2 ANQGSEA. The CDR3 contains 16 residues. V was clipped by 4 bases and J by 5 bases; unmatched bases: 12.

This clone was recorded a few times. The V gene is TRBV7-9, the J gene TRBJ1-1, with 9 nucleotides matching TRBD1. The CDR3 loop spans 15 amino acids. The J segment lost 7 bases and the V segment lost 1 base, leaving 7 bases of the junction unmatched. CDR1 and CDR2 from the germline V gene are SEHNR and FQNEAQ (reference sequence). CDR3 loop: CASSLVVGQGNEAFF. DNA for the CDR3: TGTGCCAGCAGCTTAGTTGTCGGACAGGGGAATGAAGCTTTCTTT.

This clone has a handful of counts. The chain is built from TRBV7-2 and TRBJ2-2; possibly TRBD1 for D (6 bases). The germline CDR1 and CDR2 sequences are SGHTA and FQGNSA. The CDR3 length is 15 residues. V was cut by 5 bases and J by 3 bases, with 13 bases left in between. In DNA, the CDR3 is TGTGCCAGCAGCCCCCGGACAGACTACACCGGGGAGCTGTTTTTT. It encodes CASSPRTDYTGELFF.

V and J are TRBV7-6 and TRBJ1-1; D is uncertain. Germline V CDR1 and CDR2: SGHVS, FNYEAQ. This CDR3 contains 13 residues. V gave up 5 bases and J gave up 4 bases, with 11 bases separating them. CDR3: CASSATTLTEAFF. The CDR3 nucleotides read TGTGCCAGCAGCGCCACAACCCTCACTGAAGCTTTCTTT.

J is TRBJ1-5 and V is TRBV10-3; tentatively, D is TRBD1 (5 bases). The CDR3 runs 13 residues. V lost 2 bases, J lost 4 bases, and 6 bases lay in between. Per germline, CDR1 ENHRY and CDR2 SYGVKD. CDR3 amino acids: CAISERGNQPQHF. CDR3 nucleotides: TGTGCCATCAGTGAGAGGGGTAATCAGCCCCAGCATTTT.

The chain links TRBV18 to TRBJ2-1; 8 bases align to TRBD1. Trimming removed 8 bases from V and 5 bases from J; junction bases left unmatched: 14. The CDR3 sequence is 16 residues long. The V gene's germline CDR1 is KGHSH and CDR2 LQKENI. In DNA, the CDR3 is TGTGCCAGCGGTAAAACACAGGGGGACTCGAACAATGAGCAGTTCTTC. Translated: CASGKTQGDSNNEQFF.

The chain uses TRBV5-4 and TRBJ2-1, with TRBD2 identical over 9 bases. The V gene end was trimmed by 5 bases and the J gene end by 3 bases; junction bases not matched to a gene: 9. CDR1 and CDR2 from the germline V gene are SGHNT and YYREEE (reference sequence). There are 16 residues in the CDR3. The CDR3 loop is CASRPRREGLYNEQFF. The CDR3 region has the DNA TGTGCCAGCAGACCCCGGCGGGAGGGCCTCTACAATGAGCAGTTCTTC.

This clone was seen just once. The V and J genes are TRBV2 and TRBJ1-6; 8 bases align to TRBD1. Trimming removed 6 bases from V and 8 bases from J; junction bases left unmatched: 6. CDR3 length: 14 residues. The V gene's germline CDR1 is SNHLY and CDR2 FYNNEI. The CDR3 region has the DNA TGTGCCAGCAGCCAGACAGGGGATTATTCACCCCTCCACTTT. As protein: CASSQTGDYSPLHF.